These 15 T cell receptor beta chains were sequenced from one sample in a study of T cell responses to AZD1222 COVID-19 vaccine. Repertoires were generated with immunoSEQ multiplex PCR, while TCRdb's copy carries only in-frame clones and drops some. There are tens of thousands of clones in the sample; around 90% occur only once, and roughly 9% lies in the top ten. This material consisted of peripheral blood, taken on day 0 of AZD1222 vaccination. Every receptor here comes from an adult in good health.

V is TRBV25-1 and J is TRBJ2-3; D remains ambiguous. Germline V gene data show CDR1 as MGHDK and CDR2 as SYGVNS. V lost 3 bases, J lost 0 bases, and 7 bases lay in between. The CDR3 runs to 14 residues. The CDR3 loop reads CASSDTASTDTQYF. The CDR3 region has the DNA TGTGCCAGCAGTGACACAGCTAGCACAGATACGCAGTATTTT.

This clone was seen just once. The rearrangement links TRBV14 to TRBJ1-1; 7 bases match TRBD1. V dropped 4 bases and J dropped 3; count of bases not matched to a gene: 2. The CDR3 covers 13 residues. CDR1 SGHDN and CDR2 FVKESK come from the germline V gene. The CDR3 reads CASSLQGYTEAFF. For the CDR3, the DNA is TGTGCCAGCAGCCTACAGGGGTACACTGAAGCTTTCTTT.

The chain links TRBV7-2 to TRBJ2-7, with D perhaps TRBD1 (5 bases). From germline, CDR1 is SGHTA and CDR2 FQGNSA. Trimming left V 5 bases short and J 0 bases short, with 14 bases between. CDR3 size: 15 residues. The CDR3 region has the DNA TGTGCCAGCAGCCGCGGTGGGGCGAGCTCCTACGAGCAGTACTTC. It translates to CASSRGGASSYEQYF.

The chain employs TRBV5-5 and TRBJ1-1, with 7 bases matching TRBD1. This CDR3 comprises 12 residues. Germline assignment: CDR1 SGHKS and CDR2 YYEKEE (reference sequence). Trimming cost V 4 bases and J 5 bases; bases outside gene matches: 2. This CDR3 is CASSTDRTEAFF. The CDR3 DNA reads TGTGCCAGCAGCACGGACAGGACTGAAGCTTTCTTT.

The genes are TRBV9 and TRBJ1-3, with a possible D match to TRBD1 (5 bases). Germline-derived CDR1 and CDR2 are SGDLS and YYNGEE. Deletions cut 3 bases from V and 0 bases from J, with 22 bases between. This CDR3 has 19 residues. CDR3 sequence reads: CASSATPFPGGGSGNTIYF. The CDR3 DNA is TGTGCCAGCAGCGCCACGCCCTTTCCCGGGGGGGGCTCTGGAAACACCATATATTTT.

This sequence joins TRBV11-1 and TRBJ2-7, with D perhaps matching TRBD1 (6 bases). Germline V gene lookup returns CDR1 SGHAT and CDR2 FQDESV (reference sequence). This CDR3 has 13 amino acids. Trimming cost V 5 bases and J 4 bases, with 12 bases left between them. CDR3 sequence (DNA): TGTGCCAGCAGCCCCGGGACACCGTACGAGCAGTACTTC. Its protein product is CASSPGTPYEQYF.

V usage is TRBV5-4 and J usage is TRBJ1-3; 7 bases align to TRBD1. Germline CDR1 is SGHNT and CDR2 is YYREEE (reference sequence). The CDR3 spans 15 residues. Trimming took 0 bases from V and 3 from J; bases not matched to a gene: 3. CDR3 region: CASSLGRGLGNTIYF. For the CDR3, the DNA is TGTGCCAGCAGCTTGGGTAGGGGGCTTGGAAACACCATATATTTT. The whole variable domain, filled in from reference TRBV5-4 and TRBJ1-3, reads ETGVTQSPTHLIKTRGQQVTLRCSSQSGHNTVSWYQQALGQGPQFIFQYYREEENGRGNFPPRFSGLQFPNYSSELNVNALELDDSALYLCASSLGRGLGNTIYFGEGSWLTVV.

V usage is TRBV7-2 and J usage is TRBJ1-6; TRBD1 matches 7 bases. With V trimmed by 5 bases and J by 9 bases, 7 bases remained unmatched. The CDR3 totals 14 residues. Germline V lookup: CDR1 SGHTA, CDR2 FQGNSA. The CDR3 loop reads CASSRQGEGSPLHF. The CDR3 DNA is TGTGCCAGCAGCAGACAGGGTGAAGGTTCACCCCTCCACTTT.

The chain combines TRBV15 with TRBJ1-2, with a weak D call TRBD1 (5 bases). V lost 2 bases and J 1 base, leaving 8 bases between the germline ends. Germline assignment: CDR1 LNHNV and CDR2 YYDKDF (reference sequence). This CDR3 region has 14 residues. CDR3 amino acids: CATSRPGFNYGYTF. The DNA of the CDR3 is TGTGCCACCAGCAGACCAGGGTTTAACTATGGCTACACCTTC.

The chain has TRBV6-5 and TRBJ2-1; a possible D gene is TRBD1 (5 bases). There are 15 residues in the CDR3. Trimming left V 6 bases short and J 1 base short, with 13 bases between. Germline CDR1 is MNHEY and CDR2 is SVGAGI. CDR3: CASSSDRSSYNEQFF. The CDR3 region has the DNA TGTGCCAGCAGCTCTGACAGATCATCCTACAATGAGCAGTTCTTC.

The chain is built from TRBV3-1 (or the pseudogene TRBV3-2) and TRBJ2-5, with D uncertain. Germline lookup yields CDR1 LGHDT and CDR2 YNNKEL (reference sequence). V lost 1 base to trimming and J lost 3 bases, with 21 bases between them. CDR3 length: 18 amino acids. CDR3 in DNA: TGTGCCAGCAGCCAAGTTCCTAAACGTCGGGCTAGGAAAGAGACCCAGTACTTC. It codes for CASSQVPKRRARKETQYF.

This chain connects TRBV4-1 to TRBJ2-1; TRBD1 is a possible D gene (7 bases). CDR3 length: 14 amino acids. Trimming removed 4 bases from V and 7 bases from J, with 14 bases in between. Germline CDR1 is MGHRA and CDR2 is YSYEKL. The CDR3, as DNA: TGCGCCAGCAGCCCTGCTCCAGGGGGGAATGAGCAGTTCTTC. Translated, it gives CASSPAPGGNEQFF.

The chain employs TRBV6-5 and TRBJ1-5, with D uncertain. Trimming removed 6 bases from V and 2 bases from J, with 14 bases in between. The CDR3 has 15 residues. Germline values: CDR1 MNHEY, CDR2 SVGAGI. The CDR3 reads CASSPTGSGNQPQHF. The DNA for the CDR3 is TGTGCCAGCAGCCCGACGGGGTCTGGCAATCAGCCCCAGCATTTT.

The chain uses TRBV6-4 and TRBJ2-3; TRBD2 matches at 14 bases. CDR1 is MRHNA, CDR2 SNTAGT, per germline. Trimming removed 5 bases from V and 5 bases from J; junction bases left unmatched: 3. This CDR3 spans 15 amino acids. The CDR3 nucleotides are TGTGCCAGCAGTACTGGGACTAGCGGGGGAGATACGCAGTATTTT. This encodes CASSTGTSGGDTQYF.

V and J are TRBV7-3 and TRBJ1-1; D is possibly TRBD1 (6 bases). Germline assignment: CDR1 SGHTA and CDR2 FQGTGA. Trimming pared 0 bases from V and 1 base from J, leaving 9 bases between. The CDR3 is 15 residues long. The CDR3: CASSLTKGGNTEAFF. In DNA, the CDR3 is TGTGCCAGCAGCTTAACTAAAGGGGGGAACACTGAAGCTTTCTTT.